The T cell receptor beta chain described here comes from a study of cytomegalovirus exposure and HLA in healthy donors (dated by TCRdb to 2016 to 2017). Regarding the study in general: A later analysis indicated that the roughly 120 validation repertoires were generated on the platform also employed for the 700 or so repertoires of the first cohort. The study was designed to test whether signatures of past pathogen exposure could be identified by cataloging public T cell receptors. Besides the first cohort of roughly 700 subjects, a separate validation cohort made up of 95 to 150 different subjects was used. The study combined high-throughput TCR immunosequencing, statistical association of individual TCRs with disease status, and machine learning to predict cytomegalovirus infection status. Summary of the overall study and its limitations: It was suggested by the authors that the approach could potentially be generalized to other disease states and immunological phenotypes. In a later analysis, TCRs clustered in the first cohort were found to also tend to co-occur in the 120 or so validation repertoires, with 94% of cluster scores above 0. Across donors, most TCR sequences were observed very rarely, whereas some public TCRs were present in many individuals. A later analysis had no HLA typing for the validation cohort, so co-occurrence there was scored across all 110 or so repertoires. The study gave a list of 150 to 200 TCR beta chains associated with cytomegalovirus. In both the original and validation cohorts, the classifier was reported to diagnose cytomegalovirus status with high specificity and sensitivity. In vitro tests confirmed that three of the cytomegalovirus-associated TCR beta chains recognize cytomegalovirus antigens.

Receptors were amplified or captured by the immunoSEQ multiplex PCR assay. The authors' pipeline ran thus. A statistical classification framework was developed to diagnose cytomegalovirus status using the catalog of TCR beta chain sequences. Held by TCRdb, this immuneACCESS table contains in-frame sequences only and omits some clones. Under half of the omission traces to an unresolved V gene where checked; the cause of the rest is unknown. V, J and clone size derive from that table, while D and trimming were established from the DNA sequence. For this sample the table gives about 360,000 clones, of which more than 80% were detected only once. The top ten clonotypes cover 0.8% to 0.85% of the sample. The donors were included in the validation cohort of roughly 120 subjects, a group kept apart from the approximately 650-subject first cohort. In the case of this clone: The antigen it recognizes is unknown. No quality values exist for individual bases; no much larger clone is one base distant.

This receptor was identified in a woman under 30 in good health and CMV-seronegative. The sample taken for sequencing was PBMCs.

The CDR3 is CASSLDRDTQYF. The sequenced DNA is TGTGCCAGCAGCTTAGATCGAGATACGCAGTATTTT. Recombination linked TRBV11-2 to TRBJ2-3, with the D gene not clear enough to name. In the germline V gene, CDR1 corresponds to SGHAT and CDR2 to FQNNGV. At the junction V is shortened by 0 bases and J by 5 bases, with 3 bases in between. From the cysteine up to the phenylalanine, the CDR3 has a length of 12 residues. Only the CDR3 part of the read is kept: 36 bases, read in frame from the first base.